This is a list of T cell receptor beta chains from one sample in a study of T-cell memory formation after mild COVID-19. TCRdb reprocessed the 5' RACE reads via MiXCR and lists one record per CDR3 protein. The table lists roughly 42,000 distinct CDR3 sequences, 7.3% of them singletons, with 1.4% to 1.5% in the top ten. Material: PBMCs or a T cell subset sorted from them (not recorded which). These receptors all come from a man aged 18 to 35 who had mild COVID-19 (a few samples of this study predate the infection). Cell type and time point are not known. CDR3s include the opening cysteine and the closing phenylalanine or tryptophan. A D gene is named only where the DNA matches it firmly. The size field is filled for only some rows; it gives once, few, many or a size class.

TRBD2,TRBV7-9,-,TRBJ2-5,TGTGCCAGCAGCCCCTGGGAGGGTGGAGAGACCCAGTACTTC,CASSPWEGGETQYF
-,TRBV10-3,-,TRBJ1-5,TGTGCCACTGCCGACAGTTATAGCAATCAGCCCCAGCATTTT,CATADSYSNQPQHF
TRBD2,TRBV20-1,many,TRBJ2-1,TGCAGTGCTGGATCCCTAGCGGGGGGAACCTACAATGAGCAGTTCTTC,CSAGSLAGGTYNEQFF
TRBD2,TRBV14,-,TRBJ2-1,TGTGCCAGCAGAATAGCGGGGGGGGAATCCCATGAGCAGTTCTTC,CASRIAGGESHEQFF
-,TRBV7-2,many,TRBJ2-1,TGTGCCAGCAGCTTTATGAGTGAGCAGTTCTTC,CASSFMSEQFF
-,TRBV3-1,-,TRBJ2-6,TGTGCCAGCACCCGAATGGGGGCCAACGTCCTGACTTTC,CASTRMGANVLTF
-,TRBV7-2,many,TRBJ2-1,TGTGCCAGCAGCTTAAAAGGAAATGAGCAGTTCTTC,CASSLKGNEQFF
TRBD1,TRBV2,-,TRBJ1-2,TGTGCCAGCAGGCCCGACAGGGAACATGGCTACACCTTC,CASRPDREHGYTF
-,TRBV5-1,many,TRBJ2-3,TGCGCCAGCAGCTTGGATGCAGGGCCCATAGGGTCCCGTTTT,CASSLDAGPIGSRF
-,TRBV7-8,-,TRBJ1-2,TGTGCCAGCAGCCGCCGGGCCGCGAACTATGGCTACACCTTC,CASSRRAANYGYTF
TRBD1,TRBV7-9,few,TRBJ1-5,TGTGCCAGCAGCCTCGGACAGGGCAATCAGCCCCAGCATTTT,CASSLGQGNQPQHF
-,TRBV25-1,-,TRBJ2-3,TGTGCCAGCGGCAGGGATACGCAGTATTTT,CASGRDTQYF
-,TRBV5-1,few,TRBJ2-5,TGCGCATCAGCTAGGGCGTACCAAGAGACCCAGTACTTC,CASARAYQETQYF
-,TRBV9,-,TRBJ1-2,TGTGCCAGCAGCCCACGGGGGACAACAAGGAACTATGGCTACACCTTC,CASSPRGTTRNYGYTF
-,TRBV18,many,TRBJ2-1,TGTGCCAGCTCACCAGAAAACAATGAGCAGTTCTTC,CASSPENNEQFF
-,TRBV4-2,-,TRBJ1-1,TGTGCCAGCAGCCAACTCATGTCGGCTGAAGCTTTCTTT,CASSQLMSAEAFF
-,TRBV5-1,few,TRBJ1-1,TGCGCCAGCAGCTTACATGGGGCCGGCACTGAAGCTTTCTTT,CASSLHGAGTEAFF
-,TRBV20-1,few,TRBJ2-1,TGCAGTGCTAGAGATGACGGGGGTCCTTACAATGAGCAGTTCTTC,CSARDDGGPYNEQFF
-,TRBV7-2,-,TRBJ2-2,TGTGCCAGCAGCTTAGTGCAGGGATCAGGGGAGCTGTTTTTT,CASSLVQGSGELFF
-,TRBV7-9,-,TRBJ1-5,TGTGCCAGCAGCCCTCGGACAACTAATCAGCCCCAGCATTTT,CASSPRTTNQPQHF
TRBD2,TRBV27,few,TRBJ2-5,TGTGCCAGCAGCTCTGGACTAGCGGGGTTCCGAGAGACCCAGTACTTC,CASSSGLAGFRETQYF
-,TRBV4-3,-,TRBJ1-1,TGCGCCAGCCGCCGACAGGCAACGAACACTGAAGCTTTCTTT,CASRRQATNTEAFF
-,TRBV5-1,many,TRBJ2-1,TGCGCCAGCAGCGACCCAGCCAAGAGCTCCTACAATGAGCAGTTCTTC,CASSDPAKSSYNEQFF
-,TRBV18,few,TRBJ1-4,TGTGCCAGCTCCCCTCGCCCGGGGGATGAAAAACTGTTTTTT,CASSPRPGDEKLFF
TRBD2,TRBV4-3,many,TRBJ2-1,TGCGCCAGCAGCCAAAGTAGCGGGGGGGCCGGTGAGCAGTTCTTC,CASSQSSGGAGEQFF
TRBD1,TRBV11-2,-,TRBJ2-5,TGTGCCAGCAGCCAGGACAGGGGGGGGGAGACCCAGTACTTC,CASSQDRGGETQYF
-,TRBV7-2,medium-sized,TRBJ2-2,TGTGCCAGCAGCTTAGCTGGCGGTACCGGCGAGCTGTTTTTT,CASSLAGGTGELFF
TRBD1,TRBV4-3,few,TRBJ1-3,TGCGCCAGCAGCCAAGGGTTCCGGGACAGGGGGATCTCTGGAAACACCATATATTTT,CASSQGFRDRGISGNTIYF
-,TRBV7-2,-,TRBJ1-1,TGTGCCAGCAGCTATGACAGGAACACTGAAGCTTTCTTT,CASSYDRNTEAFF
TRBD1,TRBV7-8,-,TRBJ1-2,TGTGCCAGCAGCTATCAACCCGAGGGACAGGGGGCGCTTGGCTACACCTTC,CASSYQPEGQGALGYTF
TRBD1,TRBV5-1,many,TRBJ2-5,TGCGCCAGCAGCAAAGGACAGGGCTTAGAGACCCAGTACTTC,CASSKGQGLETQYF
TRBD2,TRBV6-2/TRBV6-3,-,TRBJ2-3,TGTGCCAGCAGCTCAGCGGGGGGAGATACGCAGTATTTT,CASSSAGGDTQYF
TRBD1,TRBV20-1,-,TRBJ1-1,TGCAGTGCTAATAACCCACAGGGGGCACTCGGGACTGAAGCTTTCTTT,CSANNPQGALGTEAFF
-,TRBV7-9,-,TRBJ2-5,TGTGCCAGCAGCATTAGGGGGGGGTCGGAGACCCAGTACTTC,CASSIRGGSETQYF
-,TRBV20-1,many,TRBJ1-2,TGCAGTGCCGATAGGGGCGCGAATGGCTACACCTTC,CSADRGANGYTF
TRBD2,TRBV28,-,TRBJ2-3,TGTGCCAGCAGTCTCCGGACTAGCGGGGGAAGGAATACGCAGTATTTT,CASSLRTSGGRNTQYF
-,TRBV2,-,TRBJ2-4,TGTGCCAGCAGACGATCAGCGGTAGTCCGGAACATTCAGTACTTC,CASRRSAVVRNIQYF
TRBD1,TRBV6-6,few,TRBJ1-2,TGTGCCAGCAGTGCGGACAGGAACTATGGCTACACCTTC,CASSADRNYGYTF
-,TRBV7-2,many,TRBJ1-3,TGTGCCAGCAGCTGGGCACAGGGTACCCCACCAGTGGCCATATATTTT,CASSWAQGTPPVAIYF
-,TRBV7-2,few,TRBJ1-1,TGTGCCACCTCCGTGGAGAGGAACACTGAAGCTTTCTTT,CATSVERNTEAFF
-,TRBV12-3/TRBV12-4,many,TRBJ1-2,TGTGCCAGCAGTTTTCAGGGACTGGTAGGCTACACCTTC,CASSFQGLVGYTF
-,TRBV10-3,few,TRBJ2-5,TGTGCCATCAGTCGGGGGACCCAAGAGACCCAGTACTTC,CAISRGTQETQYF
-,TRBV5-5,-,TRBJ2-2,TGTGCCAGCAGCTCGTATAAAACCGGGGAGCTGTTTTTT,CASSSYKTGELFF
-,TRBV9,few,TRBJ1-1,TGTGCCAGCAGCAGCAGGACCTACACTGAAGCTTTCTTT,CASSSRTYTEAFF
TRBD1,TRBV9,-,TRBJ2-1,TGTGCCAGCAGCCCGGGACAGGGGGGGAATGAGCAGTTCTTC,CASSPGQGGNEQFF
-,TRBV6-5,many,TRBJ2-5,TGTGCCGCGAGGGGGGGCACGGAGACCCAGTACTTC,CAARGGTETQYF
-,TRBV29-1,few,TRBJ2-5,TGCAGCGTCACAAGGGGATCGCGAGAGACCCAGTACTTC,CSVTRGSRETQYF
-,TRBV6-2/TRBV6-3,-,TRBJ1-4,TGTGCCAGCAGTTACGGACCCCAGGCAGGTCATGAAAAACTGTTTTTT,CASSYGPQAGHEKLFF
TRBD1,TRBV12-3/TRBV12-4,-,TRBJ1-1,TGTGCCAGCAGTCGGACAGGGGGGGACACTGAAGCTTTCTTT,CASSRTGGDTEAFF
-,TRBV7-9,many,TRBJ2-6,TGTGCCAGCCCGTGGGGGGCCTCTGGGGCCAACGTCCTGACTTTC,CASPWGASGANVLTF
TRBD2,TRBV6-6,-,TRBJ2-3,TGTGCCAGCAGTTACGGACTCGGGGGGGCTGAGGCAGATACGCAGTATTTT,CASSYGLGGAEADTQYF
TRBD2,TRBV3-1,-,TRBJ2-1,TGTGCCAGCAGACCCTGGACTAGCGGGGACAATGAGCAGTTCTTC,CASRPWTSGDNEQFF
-,TRBV5-6,many,TRBJ1-1,TGTGCCAGCAGCTTGGAAGGGTACGGGACGCCGGCTGAAGCTTTCTTT,CASSLEGYGTPAEAFF
TRBD2,TRBV28,-,TRBJ2-3,TGTGCCAGCAGTCCACCATCTAGCGGGGGAACAGATACGCAGTATTTT,CASSPPSSGGTDTQYF
-,TRBV12-3/TRBV12-4,-,TRBJ2-3,TGTGCCAGCATCTTGAATGATACGCAGTATTTT,CASILNDTQYF